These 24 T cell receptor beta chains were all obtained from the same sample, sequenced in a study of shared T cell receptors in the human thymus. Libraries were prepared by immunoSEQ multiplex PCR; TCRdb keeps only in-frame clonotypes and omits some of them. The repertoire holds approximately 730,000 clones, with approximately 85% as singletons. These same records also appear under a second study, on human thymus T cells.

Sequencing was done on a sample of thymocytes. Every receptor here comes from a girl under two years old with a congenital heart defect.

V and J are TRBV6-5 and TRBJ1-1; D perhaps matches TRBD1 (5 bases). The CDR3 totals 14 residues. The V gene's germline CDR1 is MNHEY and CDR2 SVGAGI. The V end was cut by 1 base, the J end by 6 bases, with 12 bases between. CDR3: CASSYWGVDAEAFF. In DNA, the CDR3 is TGTGCCAGCAGTTACTGGGGGGTGGACGCTGAAGCTTTCTTT.

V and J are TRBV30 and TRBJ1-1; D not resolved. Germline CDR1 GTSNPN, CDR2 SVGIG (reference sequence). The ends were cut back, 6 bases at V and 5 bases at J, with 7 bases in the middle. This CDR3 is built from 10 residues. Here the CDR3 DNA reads TGTGCCTGCCGGTTGACTGAAGCTTTCTTT. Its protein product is CACRLTEAFF.

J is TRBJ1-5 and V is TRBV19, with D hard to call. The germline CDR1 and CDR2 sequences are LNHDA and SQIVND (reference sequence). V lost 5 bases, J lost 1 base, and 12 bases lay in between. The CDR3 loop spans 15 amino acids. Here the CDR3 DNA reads TGTGCCAGTAGTCAACCTTTTCGGAGCAATCAGCCCCAGCATTTT. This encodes CASSQPFRSNQPQHF.

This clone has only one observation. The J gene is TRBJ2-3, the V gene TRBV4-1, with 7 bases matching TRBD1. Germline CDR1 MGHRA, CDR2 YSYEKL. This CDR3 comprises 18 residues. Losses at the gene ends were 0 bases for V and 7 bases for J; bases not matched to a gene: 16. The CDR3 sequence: CASSQDWNPGQNSHTQYF. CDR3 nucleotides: TGCGCCAGCAGCCAAGATTGGAATCCGGGACAGAATTCCCATACGCAGTATTTT.

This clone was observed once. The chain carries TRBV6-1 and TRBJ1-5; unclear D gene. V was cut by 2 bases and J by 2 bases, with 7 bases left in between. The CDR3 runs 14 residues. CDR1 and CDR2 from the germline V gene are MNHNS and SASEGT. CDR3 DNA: TGTGCCAGCAGTGAAATCCAGGGCAATCAGCCCCAGCATTTT. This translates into CASSEIQGNQPQHF.

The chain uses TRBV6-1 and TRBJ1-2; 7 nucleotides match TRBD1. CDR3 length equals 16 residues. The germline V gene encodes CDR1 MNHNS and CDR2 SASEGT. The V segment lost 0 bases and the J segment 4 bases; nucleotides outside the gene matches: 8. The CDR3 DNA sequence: TGTGCCAGCAGTGAAGCGACAGGGACTCCTCTCTATGGCTACACCTTC. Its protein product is CASSEATGTPLYGYTF.

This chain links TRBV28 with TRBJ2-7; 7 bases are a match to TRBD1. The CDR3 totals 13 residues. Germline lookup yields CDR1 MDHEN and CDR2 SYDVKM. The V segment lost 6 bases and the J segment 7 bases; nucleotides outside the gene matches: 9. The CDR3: CASRLNRGREQYF. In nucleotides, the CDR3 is TGTGCCAGCAGGCTGAACAGGGGTCGGGAGCAGTACTTC.

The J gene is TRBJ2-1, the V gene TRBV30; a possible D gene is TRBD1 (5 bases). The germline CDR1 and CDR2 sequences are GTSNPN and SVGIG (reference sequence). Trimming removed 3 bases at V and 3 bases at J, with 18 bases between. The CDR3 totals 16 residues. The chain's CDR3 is CAWSIGVWHNYNEQFF. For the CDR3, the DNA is TGTGCCTGGAGCATAGGGGTTTGGCATAACTACAATGAGCAGTTCTTC.

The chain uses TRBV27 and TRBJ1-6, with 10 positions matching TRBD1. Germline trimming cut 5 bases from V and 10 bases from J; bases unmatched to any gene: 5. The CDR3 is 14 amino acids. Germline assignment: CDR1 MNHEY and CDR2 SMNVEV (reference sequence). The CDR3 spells CASSRDRGVSPLHF. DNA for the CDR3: TGTGCCAGCAGTCGGGACAGGGGAGTCTCACCCCTCCACTTT.

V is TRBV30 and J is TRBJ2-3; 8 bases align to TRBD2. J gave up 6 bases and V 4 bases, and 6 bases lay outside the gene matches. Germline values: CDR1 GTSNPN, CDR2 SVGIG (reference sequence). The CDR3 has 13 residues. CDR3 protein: CAWITSGGDTQYF. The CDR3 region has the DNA TGTGCCTGGATTACTAGCGGTGGGGATACGCAGTATTTT.

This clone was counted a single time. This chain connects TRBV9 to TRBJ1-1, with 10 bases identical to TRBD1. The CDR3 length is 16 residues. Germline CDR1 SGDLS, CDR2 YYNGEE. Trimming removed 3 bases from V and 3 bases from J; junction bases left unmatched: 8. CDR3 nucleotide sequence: TGTGCCAGCAGCGGCAACCGGGACAGGGGAGACACTGAAGCTTTCTTT. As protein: CASSGNRDRGDTEAFF.

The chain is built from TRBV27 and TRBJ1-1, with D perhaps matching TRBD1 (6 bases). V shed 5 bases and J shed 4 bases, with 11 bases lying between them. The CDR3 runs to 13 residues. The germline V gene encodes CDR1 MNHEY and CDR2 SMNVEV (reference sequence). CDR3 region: CASSPRGGTEAFF. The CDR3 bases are TGTGCCAGCAGTCCCCGAGGGGGCACTGAAGCTTTCTTT.

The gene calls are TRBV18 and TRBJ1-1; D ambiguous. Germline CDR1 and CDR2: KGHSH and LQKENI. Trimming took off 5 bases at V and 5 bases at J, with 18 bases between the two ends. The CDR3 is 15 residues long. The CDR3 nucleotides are TGTGCCAGCTCATACGTTGAGCTAAGGGAGACTGAAGCTTTCTTT. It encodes CASSYVELRETEAFF.

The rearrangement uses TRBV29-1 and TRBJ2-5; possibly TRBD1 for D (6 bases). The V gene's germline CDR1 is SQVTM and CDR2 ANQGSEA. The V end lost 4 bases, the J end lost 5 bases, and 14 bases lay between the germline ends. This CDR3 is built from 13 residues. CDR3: CSVASPRGETQYF. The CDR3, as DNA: TGCAGCGTTGCGTCCCCTAGGGGGGAGACCCAGTACTTC.

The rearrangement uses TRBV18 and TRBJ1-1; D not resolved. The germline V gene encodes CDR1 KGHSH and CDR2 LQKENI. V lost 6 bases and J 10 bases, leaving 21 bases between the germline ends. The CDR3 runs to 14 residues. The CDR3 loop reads CASSPGRGSGVAFF. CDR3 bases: TGTGCCAGCTCCCCGGGCCGAGGGAGTGGAGTAGCTTTCTTT.

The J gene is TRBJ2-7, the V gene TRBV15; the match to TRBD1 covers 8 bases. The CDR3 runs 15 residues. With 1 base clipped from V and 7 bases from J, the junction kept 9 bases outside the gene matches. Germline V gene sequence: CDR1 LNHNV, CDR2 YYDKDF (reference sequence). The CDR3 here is CATSRVTGGWWEQYF. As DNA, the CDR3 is TGTGCCACCAGCAGAGTTACAGGGGGTTGGTGGGAGCAGTACTTC.

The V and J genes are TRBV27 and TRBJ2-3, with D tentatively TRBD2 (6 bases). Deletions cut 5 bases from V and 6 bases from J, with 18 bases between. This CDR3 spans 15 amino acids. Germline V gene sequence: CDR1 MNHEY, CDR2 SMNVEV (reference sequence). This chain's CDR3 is CASSPRPPAGDTQYF. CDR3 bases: TGTGCCAGCAGTCCACGACCCCCCGCGGGGGATACGCAGTATTTT.

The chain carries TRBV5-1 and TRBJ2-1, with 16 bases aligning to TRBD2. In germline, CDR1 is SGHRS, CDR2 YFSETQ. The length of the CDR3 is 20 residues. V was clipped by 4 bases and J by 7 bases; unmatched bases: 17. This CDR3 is CASSPQGGTSGGAVGNEQFF. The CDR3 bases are TGCGCCAGCAGCCCTCAAGGGGGGACTAGCGGGGGGGCAGTGGGGAATGAGCAGTTCTTC.

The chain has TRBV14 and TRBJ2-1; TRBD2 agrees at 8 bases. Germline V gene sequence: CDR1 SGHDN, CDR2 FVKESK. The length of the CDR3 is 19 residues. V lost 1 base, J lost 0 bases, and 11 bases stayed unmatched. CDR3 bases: TGTGCCAGCAGCCAAGGGATAGCGGGGTACCTTAACTCCTACAATGAGCAGTTCTTC. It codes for CASSQGIAGYLNSYNEQFF.

CDR3 amino acids: CASLGGQNYGYTF. Here the CDR3 DNA reads TGTGCCAGCTTAGGGGGCCAGAACTATGGCTACACCTTC. This chain links TRBV7-2 with TRBJ1-2; 7 positions match TRBD1. J lost 2 bases, V lost 8 bases, and 5 bases had no gene match. Germline V gene sequence: CDR1 SGHTA, CDR2 FQGNSA. The CDR3 is 13 residues long.

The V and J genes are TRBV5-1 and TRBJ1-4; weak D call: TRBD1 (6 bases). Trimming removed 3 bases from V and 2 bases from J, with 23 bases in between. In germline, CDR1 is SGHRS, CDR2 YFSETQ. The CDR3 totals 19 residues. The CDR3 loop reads CASSYPPGQTLRTNEKLFF. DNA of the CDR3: TGCGCCAGCAGCTATCCGCCCGGACAGACCCTAAGGACTAATGAAAAACTGTTTTTT.

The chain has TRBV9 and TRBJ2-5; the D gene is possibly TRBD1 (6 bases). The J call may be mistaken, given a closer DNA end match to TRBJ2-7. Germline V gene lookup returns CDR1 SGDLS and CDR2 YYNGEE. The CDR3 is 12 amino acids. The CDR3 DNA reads TGTGCCAGCAGCGGGACAGACTACGAGCAGTACTTC. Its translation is CASSGTDYEQYF.

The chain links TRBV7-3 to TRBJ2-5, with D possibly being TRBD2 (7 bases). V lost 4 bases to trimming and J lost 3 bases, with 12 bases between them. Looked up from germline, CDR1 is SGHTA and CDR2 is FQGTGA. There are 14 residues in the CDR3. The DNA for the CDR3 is TGTGCCAGCAGCTCCGGGGGGCGGGAAGAGACCCAGTACTTC. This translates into CASSSGGREETQYF.

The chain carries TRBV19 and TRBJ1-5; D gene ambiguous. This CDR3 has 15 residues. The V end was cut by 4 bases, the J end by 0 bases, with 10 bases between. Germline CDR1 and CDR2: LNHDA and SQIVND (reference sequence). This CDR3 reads CASSRGLFSNQPQHF. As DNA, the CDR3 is TGTGCCAGTAGTAGAGGACTATTTAGCAATCAGCCCCAGCATTTT. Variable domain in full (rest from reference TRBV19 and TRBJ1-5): DGGITQSPKYLFRKEGQNVTLSCEQNLNHDAMYWYRQDPGQGLRLIYYSQIVNDFQKGDIAEGYSVSREKKESFPLTVTSAQKNPTAFYLCASSRGLFSNQPQHFGDGTRLSIL.